This T cell receptor (beta chain) appears in the sequencing data of a study of regulatory T cells in long-lasting Graves disease. Study-level background: Graves' patients, newly diagnosed, had taken antithyroid drugs under 3 months.

The germline V gene has CDR1 MDHEN and CDR2 SYDVKM. V was shortened by 7 bases and J by 2 bases, with 14 bases between the two germline ends. The CDR3 has 14 residues. Time point indicated: newly diagnosed GD, antithyroid drugs for less than 3 months. From RNA extracted from PBMCs, the TCR library was made. From an endocrinology department in Xi'an, China, came the patients. Combining iRepertoire HTBI primers with Arm-PCR of CDR3 regions, the authors built TCR beta libraries. A single record per CDR3 protein comes from TCRdb applying MiXCR to the multiplex PCR reads. The table has about 380,000 distinct CDR3 sequences, about 16% seen once. This clonotype was counted many times.

The sample here was peripheral blood mononuclear cells (PBMCs), taken at new diagnosis, from a patient treated with antithyroid drugs. This receptor was obtained from a female donor with Graves disease. V and J are TRBV28 and TRBJ1-1, with D possibly being TRBD1 (5 bases). The CDR3: CASISGTANTEAFF. As DNA, the CDR3 is TGTGCCAGCATCTCGGGGACTGCCAACACTGAAGCTTTCTTT.